This entry lists 25 T cell receptor beta chains sequenced from one sample in a study of blood T cell repertoires in COVID-19. Method: immunoSEQ multiplex PCR; TCRdb's copy keeps in-frame clones and lacks some. The repertoire has under 250,000 clones, approximately 81% of them found once; the top ten carry around 3%. Sequencing input: peripheral blood. The receptors were sampled from a man aged 50 or older who had recovered from COVID-19.

The chain is built from TRBV27 and TRBJ1-3; D gene uncertain. The CDR3 sequence is 15 residues long. From germline, CDR1 is MNHEY and CDR2 SMNVEV (reference sequence). V was pared by 5 bases and J by 4 bases, with 15 bases between. CDR3 sequence: CASSRLGLGGNTIYF. In DNA form, the CDR3 reads TGTGCCAGCAGTCGTCTCGGGTTAGGAGGAAACACCATATATTTT.

The V gene is TRBV3-1 (or the pseudogene TRBV3-2), the J gene TRBJ2-7; TRBD1 matches 9 bases. V trimming: 7 bases; J trimming: 2 bases; junction bases outside the gene matches: 6. Germline V lookup: CDR1 LGHDT, CDR2 YNNKEL (reference sequence). CDR3 size: 14 residues. The CDR3 sequence is CASTLTGGAYEQYF. CDR3 sequence (DNA): TGTGCCAGCACCCTGACAGGGGGGGCCTACGAGCAGTACTTC.

The chain is built from TRBV2 and TRBJ2-5; 7 positions agree with TRBD1. This CDR3 contains 13 residues. Germline CDR1 reads SNHLY; CDR2 reads FYNNEI. The J segment lost 0 bases and the V segment lost 6 bases, leaving 1 base of the junction unmatched. DNA of the CDR3: TGTGCCAGCAGGGGACAGTACCAAGAGACCCAGTACTTC. This sequence encodes CASRGQYQETQYF.

This clone was found once. The CDR3 here is CASSKASGSTGELFF. Written as DNA, the CDR3 is TGTGCCAGTAGTAAAGCTAGCGGGTCCACCGGGGAGCTGTTTTTT. This chain joins TRBV19 and TRBJ2-2, with 8 bases that match TRBD2. Germline assignment: CDR1 LNHDA and CDR2 SQIVND (reference sequence). This CDR3 region has 15 residues. V was clipped by 4 bases and J by 4 bases; unmatched bases: 5.

The chain couples TRBV19 to TRBJ2-6; D is uncertain. Per the germline V gene, CDR1 is LNHDA and CDR2 is SQIVND (reference sequence). The CDR3 spans 15 residues. The V end was cut by 3 bases, the J end by 2 bases, with 8 bases between. CDR3 bases: TGTGCCAGTAGTATCACCGGTGCTGGGGCCAACGTCCTGACTTTC. This encodes CASSITGAGANVLTF.

The chain links TRBV30 to TRBJ1-4; D gene unclear. Trimming removed 1 base at V and 6 bases at J, with 9 bases between. The CDR3 totals 13 residues. Germline V gives CDR1 GTSNPN, CDR2 SVGIG (reference sequence). DNA of the CDR3: TGTGCCTGGAGTGGACAATTGCATGAAAAACTGTTTTTT. It is translated as CAWSGQLHEKLFF.

This chain uses TRBV6-6 with TRBJ1-6, with 9 bases lining up with TRBD1. CDR3 length: 14 residues. CDR1 and CDR2 from the germline V gene are MNHNY and SVGAGI (reference sequence). V dropped 4 bases and J dropped 10; count of bases not matched to a gene: 5. In DNA, the CDR3 is TGTGCCAGCAGTTGGGACAGGGATCAATCACCCCTCCACTTT. It translates to CASSWDRDQSPLHF.

This chain joins TRBV23-1 and TRBJ1-5, with D possibly matching TRBD1 (6 bases). TRBV23-1 is sorted into the ORF group, with uncertain function. This CDR3 comprises 13 residues. Trimming removed 7 bases from V and 4 bases from J, with 11 bases in between. This CDR3 reads CASTSRGNQPQHF. The CDR3, as DNA: TGCGCCAGCACCTCCAGGGGTAATCAGCCCCAGCATTTT.

The chain links TRBV7-7 to TRBJ1-4, with 10 bases lining up with TRBD1. Unmatched junction bases numbered 5, after V lost 5 bases and J lost 5 bases. CDR1 and CDR2 from the germline V gene are SSHAT and FNYEAQ (reference sequence). CDR3 size: 15 residues. The CDR3 loop is CASSRTGGLNEKLFF. CDR3 in DNA: TGTGCCAGCAGCCGGACAGGGGGTCTCAATGAAAAACTGTTTTTT.

The genes are TRBV30 and TRBJ1-3, with TRBD1 as a possible D gene (6 bases). The germline V gene encodes CDR1 GTSNPN and CDR2 SVGIG (reference sequence). The CDR3 sequence is 14 residues long. V was pared by 4 bases and J by 1 base, with 11 bases between. DNA for the CDR3: TGTGCCTGGACCAGGGGAATGTCTGGAAACACCATATATTTT. It yields the protein CAWTRGMSGNTIYF. Full variable domain (outside the CDR3, taken from reference TRBV30 and TRBJ1-3): SQTIHQWPATLVQPVGSPLSLECTVEGTSNPNLYWYRQAAGRGLQLLFYSVGIGQISSEVPQNLSASRPQDRQFILSSKKLLLSDSGFYLCAWTRGMSGNTIYFGEGSWLTVV.

The genes are TRBV10-3 and TRBJ1-1; no firm D call. This CDR3 contains 14 residues. Germline lookup yields CDR1 ENHRY and CDR2 SYGVKD. The V gene lost 0 bases and the J gene lost 2 bases, with 7 bases spanning the gap. The CDR3 sequence: CAISESAPNTEAFF. As DNA, the CDR3 is TGTGCCATCAGTGAGTCGGCACCTAACACTGAAGCTTTCTTT.

The chain has TRBV19 and TRBJ2-5, with 10 bases fitting TRBD2. This CDR3 comprises 16 residues. Looked up from germline, CDR1 is LNHDA and CDR2 is SQIVND (reference sequence). V lost 5 bases, J lost 5 bases, and 11 bases stayed unmatched. In DNA form, the CDR3 reads TGTGCCAGTAGTTCCACTAGCGGGACTTTAGCGGAGACCCAGTACTTC. Its translation is CASSSTSGTLAETQYF.

The chain joins TRBV5-1 to TRBJ2-2, with 13 bases fitting TRBD2. This CDR3 contains 16 residues. Per germline, CDR1 SGHRS and CDR2 YFSETQ. With 6 bases clipped from V and 7 bases from J, the junction kept 9 bases outside the gene matches. CDR3 sequence: CASKGTSGILSGELFF. The CDR3 bases are TGCGCCAGCAAGGGGACTAGCGGGATTCTTAGCGGGGAGCTGTTTTTT.

A single count supports this clone. The chain links TRBV5-4 to TRBJ2-3, with 9 bases identical to TRBD2. J gave up 6 bases and V 0 bases, and 2 bases lay outside the gene matches. In germline, CDR1 is SGHNT, CDR2 YYREEE (reference sequence). The CDR3 extends over 14 amino acids. CDR3 nucleotide sequence: TGTGCCAGCAGCTTGGAGCTAGCGGGGGATACGCAGTATTTT. Translation gives CASSLELAGDTQYF.

The rearrangement links TRBV30 to TRBJ1-6, with 7 nucleotides matching TRBD1. The CDR3 runs to 15 residues. V shed 3 bases and J 5 bases; nucleotides not matched to a gene: 7. Germline CDR1 reads GTSNPN; CDR2 reads SVGIG (reference sequence). The CDR3, as DNA: TGTGCCTGGAGCGAGACAGGGAATAATAATTCACCCCTCCACTTT. This encodes CAWSETGNNNSPLHF. The whole variable domain, remainder taken from reference TRBV30 and TRBJ1-6, is SQTIHQWPATLVQPVGSPLSLECTVEGTSNPNLYWYRQAAGRGLQLLFYSVGIGQISSEVPQNLSASRPQDRQFILSSKKLLLSDSGFYLCAWSETGNNNSPLHFGNGTRLTVT.

The rearrangement uses TRBV24-1 and TRBJ2-5; D is perhaps TRBD1 (6 bases). Looked up from germline, CDR1 is KGHDR and CDR2 is SFDVKD. Trimming cost V 3 bases and J 7 bases, with 20 bases left between them. The CDR3 is made up of 16 amino acids. The CDR3 is CATSDVSTGILGTQYF. The CDR3 coding sequence is TGTGCCACCAGTGATGTATCAACAGGGATTCTAGGGACCCAGTACTTC.

V gene TRBV3-1 (or the pseudogene TRBV3-2) combines with J gene TRBJ2-7; 9 bases align to TRBD2. The CDR3 extends over 14 amino acids. The V gene's germline CDR1 is LGHDT and CDR2 YNNKEL (reference sequence). Trimming removed 5 bases from V and 5 bases from J; junction bases left unmatched: 7. Written as DNA, the CDR3 is TGTGCCAGCAGCAAAGGGACTAGCCGCAACGAGCAGTACTTC. It codes for CASSKGTSRNEQYF.

V is TRBV6-5 and J is TRBJ2-7, with TRBD1 matching over 9 bases. Germline V CDR1 and CDR2: MNHEY, SVGAGI. This CDR3 spans 13 amino acids. Unmatched junction bases numbered 6, after V lost 6 bases and J lost 6 bases. The CDR3 sequence: CASRTGQGFEQYF. The CDR3 DNA reads as TGTGCCAGCAGAACGGGACAGGGATTCGAGCAGTACTTC.

V and J are TRBV5-6 and TRBJ1-2; TRBD1 is a possible D gene (5 bases). CDR1 and CDR2 from the germline V gene are SGHDT and YYEEEE. V was cut by 3 bases and J by 9 bases, with 15 bases left in between. The CDR3 covers 13 residues. The CDR3 region is CASSWGDLERYTF. In DNA, the CDR3 is TGTGCCAGCAGCTGGGGGGACCTAGAGCGCTACACCTTC.

CDR3 DNA: TGTGCCAGCAGTTTCCAGGGAGCGGGAGTTTCAGATACGCAGTATTTT. Encoded protein: CASSFQGAGVSDTQYF. The rearrangement joins TRBV27 to TRBJ2-3; TRBD2 aligns across 8 bases. CDR1 and CDR2 (germline): MNHEY, SMNVEV (reference sequence). This CDR3 region has 16 residues. Trimming at V came to 3 bases and at J to 4 bases, leaving 9 bases not matched to a gene.

The rearrangement links TRBV19 to TRBJ2-7; maybe TRBD2 (5 bases). Deletions cut 4 bases from V and 4 bases from J, with 17 bases between. Germline V gives CDR1 LNHDA, CDR2 SQIVND (reference sequence). The length of the CDR3 is 15 residues. The CDR3 nucleotides are TGTGCCAGTAGTACAAGGAGGTCCTCCGTATACGAGCAGTACTTC. This gives the protein CASSTRRSSVYEQYF.

V usage is TRBV5-5 and J usage is TRBJ2-7; 9 bases line up with TRBD1. This CDR3 region has 15 residues. CDR1 is SGHKS and CDR2 is YYEKEE in the germline V gene (reference sequence). The junction had 5 bases not matched to a gene; V was cut back by 2 bases and J by 2 bases. The CDR3 loop is CASSLAGQGTYEQYF. Written as DNA, the CDR3 is TGTGCCAGCAGCTTAGCGGGACAGGGAACCTACGAGCAGTACTTC.

The V and J genes are TRBV28 and TRBJ1-4; D is unresolved. CDR3 length: 14 amino acids. V was cut by 6 bases and J by 0 bases, with 8 bases left in between. Germline-derived CDR1 and CDR2 are MDHEN and SYDVKM. The CDR3, as DNA: TGTGCCAGCAGGCGCTCCGCAACTAATGAAAAACTGTTTTTT. This gives the protein CASRRSATNEKLFF.

The V call is TRBV11-3, the J call TRBJ2-1; possible D gene TRBD2, 5 bases. Trimming shortened V by 5 bases and J by 9 bases, and 11 bases separated the two germline ends. This CDR3 is 12 amino acids long. Germline lookup yields CDR1 SGHNT and CDR2 YENEEA. CDR3 in DNA: TGTGCCAGCAGCCCGGACCGGGGTGAGCAGTTCTTC. Amino acids: CASSPDRGEQFF. Using reference TRBV11-3 and TRBJ2-1 for the parts outside the CDR3, the full variable domain is EAGVVQSPRYKIIEKKQPVAFWCNPISGHNTLYWYLQNLGQGPELLIRYENEEAVDDSQLPKDRFSAERLKGVDSTLKIQPAELGDSAVYLCASSPDRGEQFFGPGTRLTVL.

The chain is built from TRBV6-1 and TRBJ1-1, with 8 positions matching TRBD1. The CDR3 extends over 14 amino acids. The J segment lost 0 bases and the V segment lost 3 bases, leaving 0 bases of the junction unmatched. Germline CDR1 is MNHNS and CDR2 is SASEGT. The CDR3 coding sequence is TGTGCCAGCAGTGAGACAGGGGTGAACACTGAAGCTTTCTTT. Its translation is CASSETGVNTEAFF.